This T cell receptor beta chain came from a study of beta chain features in type 1 diabetes. Expressed TCRB transcripts were sequenced, since all the RNA that had been isolated was reverse transcribed. Produced via immunoSEQ multiplex PCR; TCRdb's table is partial and in-frame only. The data show a few hundred thousand clones, with 10% to 15% seen just once and 0.01% held by the top ten. There are 13 residues in the CDR3. Per the germline V gene, CDR1 is LGHNA and CDR2 is YSLEER. The V gene lost 4 bases and the J gene lost 7 bases, with 11 bases spanning the gap. Study results and caveats: In the patient group, naive, central memory and Treg TCRB repertoires seemed more alike than in the healthy donor group. All four CD4+ subsets from Type 1 diabetes patients carried moderately but significantly shorter TCRB CDR3s. Whether HLA type influences TCRB rearrangement remained unresolved here. PCR may have favored shorter templates equally in patients and controls.

This clone has a handful of counts. Its antigen remains unknown. The chain links TRBV4-3 to TRBJ2-1; a weak D match, TRBD1 (6 bases). The source is a woman aged 18 to 35 with type 1 diabetes. The sequenced sample was naive CD4+ T cells from blood. CDR3 DNA sequence: TGCGCCAGCAGCCGAGATAGGGGGAATGAGCAGTTCTTC. Its protein product is CASSRDRGNEQFF.